This T cell receptor (beta chain) was recorded in a study of T-cell reconstitution after alpha-beta-depleted transplantation in children. Molecular barcoding with unique molecular identifiers was used for the TCRbeta library. Via MiXCR, TCRdb re-called the PCR reads, giving one row per CDR3 protein. This sample has around 380,000 distinct CDR3 sequences, with approximately 10% found just once. The CDR3 totals 13 residues. Germline-derived CDR1 and CDR2 are DFQATT and SNEGSKA (reference sequence). Between the trimmed V and J ends, which lost 0 bases and 9 bases, there was a span of 11 bases. This chain joins TRBV20-1 and TRBJ2-2; D is unclear. This TCR was recovered from a human donor who donated a stem cell graft to a child with acute myeloid leukemia. The sequencing here drew on PBMCs from the stem cell graft donor, taken from the stem cell graft. The DNA of the CDR3 is TGCAGTGCTAGAGATTTAGCCGCTCGGGAGCTGTTTTTT. As protein: CSARDLAARELFF.